The sequence of this TCR beta chain was determined in a study of CD8 T cells in Susac syndrome. Blood CD8+ and CD4+ T cells underwent high-throughput TCR beta sequencing. cDNA came from about 0.5 to 1 ug RNA primed by random hexamers. TCRdb reprocessed the immunoSEQ multiplex PCR reads with MiXCR, giving one entry per CDR3 protein. The sample carries about 210,000 distinct CDR3 sequences, 85% to 95% recorded once. The CDR3 runs to 12 residues. V trimming: 5 bases; J trimming: 4 bases; junction bases outside the gene matches: 5. The germline V gene encodes CDR1 DFQATT and CDR2 SNEGSKA (reference sequence).

The chain joins TRBV20-1 to TRBJ2-7, with 7 positions matching TRBD2. The specimen was CD4+ T cells from PBMCs. This TCR came from a human donor with Susac syndrome. The CDR3 reads CSAPSGAYEQYF. CDR3 DNA sequence: TGCAGTGCTCCCAGCGGGGCTTACGAGCAGTACTTC.